This T cell receptor (beta chain) was sequenced in a study of human T cells and chemical hapten exposure. Study information: A mostly female patient group had alopecia areata, totalis or universalis. It was small differences in pooled library volume that mainly caused per-sample TCR yields to vary. Study conclusions and caveats: The study found expanded TCRs formed significantly more large CDR3 similarity clusters than controls.

V was clipped by 2 bases and J by 6 bases; unmatched bases: 5. From germline, CDR1 is MDHEN and CDR2 SYDVKM. CDR3 length equals 14 residues. TCRdb fed the RACE reads into MiXCR, producing one record per CDR3 protein. The sample carries 35,000 to 55,000 distinct CDR3 sequences, 8.5% to 10% recorded once. Comment on this clonotype: Its antigen is undetermined.

Time point described: patch test 2, 6 weeks after DPC sensitization. Documented treatment: therapeutic diphenylcyclopropenone sensitization with weekly scalp DPC. Someone pulled total RNA out of unfractionated whole blood. Only after blood had been drawn was each patch test applied. The TCR originated in a woman aged 25 to 39 with alopecia areata. Some clones in this sample may be carry-over from other donors' samples. The chain joins TRBV28 to TRBJ2-5; 8 bases match TRBD1. The sample was whole blood, taken in connection with sensitization to the hapten diphenylcyclopropenone (DPC). CDR3 amino acids: CASSLEDRAKTQYF. In DNA, the CDR3 is TGTGCCAGCAGTTTAGAGGACAGGGCAAAGACCCAGTACTTC.